Here is one T cell receptor beta chain with its context. Its cognate antigen is unknown. The data stem from a study of cytomegalovirus exposure and HLA in healthy donors. Points from the study as a whole: It was reported in a later analysis that an Asian-associated ancestry cluster showed fewer N-insertions than the approximately 670-donor mean. Several of the most significant clusters appeared, in a later analysis, to be linked to common viral pathogens. Researchers reported in a later analysis that a missense DCLRE1C variant was tied to TCR beta V- and J-gene trimming.

Germline lookup yields CDR1 SGHNT and CDR2 YYREEE (reference sequence). The CDR3 runs to 15 residues. V gave up 4 bases and J gave up 4 bases; unmatched junction bases: 6. PCR involved 60 Vbeta and 13 Jbeta primers. Assay used: immunoSEQ multiplex PCR; TCRdb lists only in-frame clones, some missing. The profile covers some 180,000 clones, with 77% appearing a single time and 3.7% taken by the ten largest. Sample: PBMCs. The sequence was obtained from a woman aged 55-70 years in good health and CMV-seropositive. The genes are TRBV5-4 and TRBJ1-5, with 9 bases lining up with TRBD1. DNA of the CDR3: TGTGCCAGCAGCCCGGGACAGGGAGATAATCAGCCCCAGCATTTT. This sequence encodes CASSPGQGDNQPQHF.